This is a list of T cell receptor beta chains from one sample in a study of shared clonotypes between healthy human individuals. Sequencing was performed with immunoSEQ multiplex PCR; in TCRdb, only in-frame clones are kept and a portion is missing. The data contain roughly 1,600,000 clones, about 98.5% of them singletons. The sequencing input was naive CD4+ T cells sorted from blood. The receptor set was obtained from a man younger than 40 in good health. The CDR3 runs from the conserved cysteine through the conserved F or W. Each record gives: CDR3 protein, CDR3 DNA, V gene, clone size, D gene, J gene. D genes are given only for firm matches. The size of a clone is reported for some rows only, either as once, few or many, or as a class for expanded clones.

CDR3aa: CASSDPRLETQYF
CDR3nt: TGTGCCAGCAGCGACCCCAGGTTGGAGACCCAGTACTTC
v_gene: TRBV21-1
abundance: NA
d_gene: NA
j_gene: TRBJ2-5

CDR3aa: CASSVWGIGNEQFF
CDR3nt: TGTGCCAGCAGCGTATGGGGAATTGGCAATGAGCAGTTCTTC
v_gene: TRBV9
abundance: NA
d_gene: NA
j_gene: TRBJ2-1

CDR3aa: CASSFETGKSGYGYTF
CDR3nt: TGTGCCAGCAGCTTCGAAACAGGGAAAAGCGGCTATGGCTACACCTTC
v_gene: TRBV7-2
abundance: NA
d_gene: NA
j_gene: TRBJ1-2

CDR3aa: CASSAKAPGGGISTDTQYF
CDR3nt: TGTGCCAGCAGTGCAAAGGCCCCAGGGGGAGGGATAAGCACAGATACGCAGTATTTT
v_gene: TRBV27
abundance: NA
d_gene: NA
j_gene: TRBJ2-3

CDR3aa: CASSLAGSNQPQHF
CDR3nt: TGTGCCAGCAGCTTGGCAGGGAGCAATCAGCCCCAGCATTTT
v_gene: TRBV7-9
abundance: NA
d_gene: NA
j_gene: TRBJ1-5

CDR3aa: CSVGGTKRGLNEQFF
CDR3nt: TGCAGCGTCGGTGGGACCAAGCGGGGCCTCAATGAGCAGTTCTTC
v_gene: TRBV29-1
abundance: NA
d_gene: TRBD2
j_gene: TRBJ2-1

CDR3aa: CASSLNPAARNTEAFF
CDR3nt: TGTGCCAGCAGCTTAAATCCGGCAGCCCGGAACACTGAAGCTTTCTTT
v_gene: TRBV7-9
abundance: NA
d_gene: NA
j_gene: TRBJ1-1

CDR3aa: CASSLPSGSSYEQYF
CDR3nt: TGTGCCAGCAGCTTGCCTAGCGGGAGCTCCTACGAGCAGTACTTC
v_gene: TRBV5-4
abundance: few
d_gene: TRBD2
j_gene: TRBJ2-7

CDR3aa: CASSLSSGGNQPQHF
CDR3nt: TGTGCCAGCAGCTTATCGTCGGGGGGCAATCAGCCCCAGCATTTT
v_gene: TRBV7-9
abundance: NA
d_gene: NA
j_gene: TRBJ1-5

CDR3aa: CASSTLGGAYNEQFF
CDR3nt: TGTGCCAGTAGTACCCTAGGGGGCGCCTACAATGAGCAGTTCTTC
v_gene: TRBV19
abundance: NA
d_gene: TRBD1
j_gene: TRBJ2-1

CDR3aa: CASSDAPGQMRHF
CDR3nt: TGTGCCAGCAGTGACGCGCCGGGACAGATGAGGCATTTT
v_gene: TRBV6-1
abundance: once
d_gene: TRBD1
j_gene: TRBJ1-5

CDR3aa: CASSLGGVQRGITDTQYF
CDR3nt: TGTGCCAGCAGCTTAGGGGGGGTCCAGCGGGGAATCACAGATACGCAGTATTTT
v_gene: TRBV7-6
abundance: once
d_gene: TRBD2
j_gene: TRBJ2-3

CDR3aa: CASSEQTRRVDNEQFF
CDR3nt: TGTGCCAGCAGTGAGCAGACTAGGCGGGTCGACAATGAGCAGTTCTTC
v_gene: TRBV2
abundance: NA
d_gene: NA
j_gene: TRBJ2-1

CDR3aa: CASSVYTGELFF
CDR3nt: TGTGCCAGCAGCGTATACACCGGGGAGCTGTTTTTT
v_gene: TRBV9
abundance: NA
d_gene: NA
j_gene: TRBJ2-2

CDR3aa: CASSLLRAGLEAFF
CDR3nt: TGTGCCAGCAGCTTATTACGGGCGGGGCTCGAAGCTTTCTTT
v_gene: TRBV7-9
abundance: NA
d_gene: NA
j_gene: TRBJ1-1

CDR3aa: CASSPGTQGGEQYF
CDR3nt: TGTGCCAGCTCACCTGGGACTCAGGGGGGCGAGCAGTACTTC
v_gene: TRBV18
abundance: NA
d_gene: NA
j_gene: TRBJ2-7

CDR3aa: CASSLTLGYEQYF
CDR3nt: TGTGCCAGCAGCTTAACTTTGGGTTACGAGCAGTACTTC
v_gene: TRBV7-2
abundance: NA
d_gene: NA
j_gene: TRBJ2-7

CDR3aa: CAEQRAGGVFGQFF
CDR3nt: TGTGCCGAGCAGCGGGCCGGGGGCGTTTTCGGGCAGTTCTTC
v_gene: TRBV13
abundance: many
d_gene: NA
j_gene: TRBJ2-1

CDR3aa: CASRRLAGGGEQYF
CDR3nt: TGTGCCAGTAGGAGACTAGCGGGAGGTGGTGAGCAGTACTTC
v_gene: TRBV19
abundance: NA
d_gene: TRBD2
j_gene: TRBJ2-7

CDR3aa: CASSQKGYTEAFF
CDR3nt: TGCGCCAGCAGCCAAAAGGGGTACACTGAAGCTTTCTTT
v_gene: TRBV4-3
abundance: once
d_gene: NA
j_gene: TRBJ1-1

CDR3aa: CASSPDRRGRNTEAFF
CDR3nt: TGTGCCAGCTCACCCGACCGGCGGGGGAGGAACACTGAAGCTTTCTTT
v_gene: TRBV18
abundance: NA
d_gene: NA
j_gene: TRBJ1-1

CDR3aa: CASSLVRQMNTEAFF
CDR3nt: TGTGCCAGCAGCTTAGTCAGACAAATGAACACTGAAGCTTTCTTT
v_gene: TRBV7-9
abundance: NA
d_gene: NA
j_gene: TRBJ1-1

CDR3aa: CASSAGQGTYWFF
CDR3nt: TGTGCCAGCAGTGCTGGACAGGGGACGTATTGGTTCTTC
v_gene: TRBV5-5
abundance: NA
d_gene: TRBD1
j_gene: TRBJ2-1

CDR3aa: CASSFSPGFNLYEQYF
CDR3nt: TGTGCCAGCAGTTTCTCCCCGGGGTTTAATCTCTACGAGCAGTACTTC
v_gene: TRBV28
abundance: NA
d_gene: NA
j_gene: TRBJ2-7

CDR3aa: CASSPPGGVTGELFF
CDR3nt: TGTGCCAGCTCACCACCGGGAGGCGTCACCGGGGAGCTGTTTTTT
v_gene: TRBV18
abundance: NA
d_gene: NA
j_gene: TRBJ2-2

CDR3aa: CASSIGRQTVTGELFF
CDR3nt: TGTGCCAGTAGTATAGGCCGACAGACCGTCACCGGGGAGCTGTTTTTT
v_gene: TRBV19
abundance: NA
d_gene: NA
j_gene: TRBJ2-2

CDR3aa: CSVEEGRGYGYTF
CDR3nt: TGCAGCGTTGAAGAAGGCCGAGGCTATGGCTACACCTTC
v_gene: TRBV29-1
abundance: NA
d_gene: NA
j_gene: TRBJ1-2

CDR3aa: CASSPPGLAGEKQFF
CDR3nt: TGTGCCAGCTCACCGCCGGGACTAGCGGGAGAGAAGCAGTTCTTC
v_gene: TRBV18
abundance: NA
d_gene: TRBD2
j_gene: TRBJ2-1

CDR3aa: CSVDGGRAFADTQYF
CDR3nt: TGCAGCGTTGACGGCGGGAGGGCCTTCGCAGATACGCAGTATTTT
v_gene: TRBV29-1
abundance: NA
d_gene: TRBD2
j_gene: TRBJ2-3

CDR3aa: CASRGTLWSNEQFF
CDR3nt: TGTGCCAGTCGGGGGACCCTGTGGTCCAATGAGCAGTTCTTC
v_gene: TRBV2
abundance: NA
d_gene: NA
j_gene: TRBJ2-1

CDR3aa: CSLWELQGAVNEQFF
CDR3nt: TGCAGCCTTTGGGAACTACAGGGGGCAGTCAATGAGCAGTTCTTC
v_gene: TRBV29-1
abundance: NA
d_gene: TRBD1
j_gene: TRBJ2-1

CDR3aa: CSVPSGGPQETQYF
CDR3nt: TGCAGCGTTCCTAGCGGAGGCCCCCAAGAGACCCAGTACTTC
v_gene: TRBV29-1
abundance: NA
d_gene: TRBD2
j_gene: TRBJ2-5

CDR3aa: CASSFILANTGELFF
CDR3nt: TGTGCCAGCAGCTTTATTCTGGCGAACACCGGGGAGCTGTTTTTT
v_gene: TRBV7-8
abundance: NA
d_gene: NA
j_gene: TRBJ2-2